The 23 T cell receptor beta chains reported below all come from one sample, sequenced in a study of T cell responses to AZD1222 COVID-19 vaccine. Profiled with immunoSEQ multiplex PCR; TCRdb holds only in-frame clones, not every one. The table has 150,000 or so clones, approximately 86% seen once. The starting material was peripheral blood, obtained after recovery from COVID-19. Source of these receptors: an adult who had recovered from COVID-19.

The chain carries TRBV9 and TRBJ1-2; no reliable D call. Germline V lookup: CDR1 SGDLS, CDR2 YYNGEE. This CDR3 is built from 15 residues. Trimming shortened V by 0 bases and J by 0 bases, and 9 bases separated the two germline ends. In DNA, the CDR3 is TGTGCCAGCAGCGTAGAAACAGCCTCTAACTATGGCTACACCTTC. This codes for CASSVETASNYGYTF.

J is TRBJ2-3 and V is TRBV6-5, with 14 bases that match TRBD2. This CDR3 has 15 residues. After removal of 6 bases from V and 4 bases from J, the junction contained 3 bases not matched to a gene. CDR1 and CDR2 from the germline V gene are MNHEY and SVGAGI. The CDR3: CASSLTSGGADTQYF. The CDR3 DNA follows: TGTGCCAGCAGCCTGACTAGCGGGGGGGCAGATACGCAGTATTTT.

The chain links TRBV21-1 to TRBJ2-7; the table's D gene call, TRBD1, was not cross checked with the DNA. TRBV21-1 is listed as a pseudogene. CDR3 size: 12 residues. The CDR3 loop is CASSKRGYEQYF. CDR3 in DNA: TGTGCCAGCAGCAAAAGGGGGTACGAGCAGTACTTC.

V gene TRBV9 combines with J gene TRBJ2-5; 7 bases align to TRBD1. This CDR3 region has 15 residues. J lost 2 bases, V lost 3 bases, and 7 bases had no gene match. From germline, CDR1 is SGDLS and CDR2 YYNGEE. The CDR3 bases are TGTGCCAGCAGCGGTGCCGGGACAGCACAAGAGACCCAGTACTTC. Translated, it gives CASSGAGTAQETQYF.

V usage is TRBV5-1 and J usage is TRBJ1-1; the D gene is possibly TRBD1 (5 bases). The CDR3 has 15 amino acids. Per germline, CDR1 SGHRS and CDR2 YFSETQ. Trimming removed 0 bases at V and 0 bases at J, with 9 bases between. CDR3 amino acids: CASSLAEGMNTEAFF. Here the CDR3 DNA reads TGCGCCAGCAGCTTGGCCGAGGGGATGAACACTGAAGCTTTCTTT.

The V call is TRBV28, the J call TRBJ2-5; D not certain. The CDR3 has 14 amino acids. Between the trimmed V and J ends, which lost 2 bases and 1 base, there was a span of 8 bases. Germline CDR1 and CDR2: MDHEN and SYDVKM. The CDR3 sequence: CASSLTAGQETQYF. The CDR3 region has the DNA TGTGCCAGCAGTTTAACGGCAGGCCAAGAGACCCAGTACTTC.

In its sample, this clone was seen once. This chain uses TRBV18 with TRBJ2-7; D uncertain. CDR1 is KGHSH, CDR2 LQKENI, per germline. The length of the CDR3 is 14 residues. V was shortened by 3 bases and J by 2 bases, with 11 bases between the two germline ends. CDR3 region: CASSPELGTYEQYF. CDR3 sequence (DNA): TGTGCCAGCTCACCCGAGCTGGGTACCTACGAGCAGTACTTC.

The rearrangement joins TRBV12-3 or TRBV12-4 to TRBJ1-1; D ambiguous. V lost 7 bases and J 1 base, leaving 10 bases between the germline ends. The CDR3 totals 13 residues. CDR3 protein: CASTKERNTEAFF. CDR3 nucleotide sequence: TGTGCCAGCACCAAGGAGCGGAACACTGAAGCTTTCTTT.

This chain connects TRBV7-2 to TRBJ1-1; D unresolved. Trimming left V 4 bases short and J 1 base short, with 13 bases between. This CDR3 is built from 15 residues. Per the germline V gene, CDR1 is SGHTA and CDR2 is FQGNSA. Written as DNA, the CDR3 is TGTGCCAGCAGCTCAGGACGGATAAAGAACACTGAAGCTTTCTTT. The encoded protein is CASSSGRIKNTEAFF.

This clone is a singleton in its sample. J is TRBJ2-2 and V is TRBV27, with a tentative D call TRBD2 (6 bases). V was cut by 2 bases and J by 5 bases, with 6 bases left in between. This CDR3 spans 13 amino acids. Germline assignment: CDR1 MNHEY and CDR2 SMNVEV (reference sequence). CDR3 residues: CASSLAGTGELFF. DNA of the CDR3: TGTGCCAGCAGTTTAGCGGGAACCGGGGAGCTGTTTTTT.

This sequence joins TRBV5-6 and TRBJ1-5; D is undetermined. This CDR3 is 12 amino acids long. The V end was cut by 3 bases, the J end by 9 bases, with 10 bases between. The V gene's germline CDR1 is SGHDT and CDR2 YYEEEE. CDR3 nucleotide sequence: TGTGCCAGCAGCTCACAAAAGGGGCCCCAGCATTTT. This gives the protein CASSSQKGPQHF.

This sequence joins TRBV24-1 and TRBJ1-5, with D tentatively TRBD1 (5 bases). Trimming cost V 3 bases and J 6 bases, with 14 bases left between them. The germline gives CDR1 KGHDR, CDR2 SFDVKD. The CDR3 is 15 residues long. As DNA, the CDR3 is TGTGCCACCAGTGATCCCTCCTTGGGGGGTCAGCCCCAGCATTTT. Translated, it gives CATSDPSLGGQPQHF.

J is TRBJ2-6 and V is TRBV5-4; D is unresolved. Between the trimmed V and J ends, which lost 6 bases and 1 base, there was a span of 14 bases. CDR3 size: 16 residues. Germline assignment: CDR1 SGHNT and CDR2 YYREEE (reference sequence). This CDR3 reads CASTPPWSSGANVLTF. DNA for the CDR3: TGTGCCAGCACCCCGCCATGGAGTTCTGGGGCCAACGTCCTGACTTTC. Using reference TRBV5-4 and TRBJ2-6 for the parts outside the CDR3, the full variable domain is ETGVTQSPTHLIKTRGQQVTLRCSSQSGHNTVSWYQQALGQGPQFIFQYYREEENGRGNFPPRFSGLQFPNYSSELNVNALELDDSALYLCASTPPWSSGANVLTFGAGSRLTVL.

This clone appeared a single time. This chain joins TRBV24-1 and TRBJ2-7; TRBD2 matches 9 bases. The CDR3 totals 15 residues. The V gene's germline CDR1 is KGHDR and CDR2 SFDVKD. V was clipped by 4 bases and J by 4 bases; unmatched bases: 7. The CDR3 DNA reads TGTGCCACCAGTGACCACGGGACTAGCATATACGAGCAGTACTTC. Its translation: CATSDHGTSIYEQYF.

V and J are TRBV7-2 and TRBJ2-7, with 7 bases identical to TRBD1. V lost 5 bases and J lost 3; bases outside the gene matches: 4. Looked up from germline, CDR1 is SGHTA and CDR2 is FQGNSA. This CDR3 has 13 amino acids. CDR3 sequence: CASSRDSNYEQYF. The CDR3 DNA reads as TGTGCCAGCAGCCGGGACAGCAACTACGAGCAGTACTTC.

DNA for the CDR3: TGTGCCAGCAGCTTAGAGGGGTGGGGTCAGTACTATGGCTACACCTTC. Amino acid sequence: CASSLEGWGQYYGYTF. J is TRBJ1-2 and V is TRBV7-2, with D possibly TRBD1 on 5 matching bases. The V end lost 1 base, the J end lost 3 bases, and 15 bases lay between the germline ends. Germline values: CDR1 SGHTA, CDR2 FQGNSA. CDR3 length: 16 amino acids. The full variable domain, completed using reference TRBV7-2 and TRBJ1-2, is GAGVSQSPSNKVTEKGKDVELRCDPISGHTALYWYRQSLGQGLEFLIYFQGNSAPDKSGLPSDRFSAERTGGSVSTLTIQRTQQEDSAVYLCASSLEGWGQYYGYTFGSGTRLTVV.

This chain uses TRBV5-1 with TRBJ2-7, with TRBD1 as a possible D gene (5 bases). The CDR3 covers 13 residues. With 2 bases removed from V and 7 bases from J, the gap between germline ends came to 13 bases. Germline CDR1 and CDR2: SGHRS and YFSETQ. CDR3 coding DNA: TGCGCCAGCAGCTTTAGGGGCCTGGGGGAGCAGTACTTC. Residues: CASSFRGLGEQYF.

The rearrangement joins TRBV4-1 to TRBJ2-5, with D perhaps matching TRBD2 (5 bases). Germline V gives CDR1 MGHRA, CDR2 YSYEKL. V dropped 3 bases and J dropped 4 bases, with 9 bases sitting between them. The CDR3 is 13 amino acids. The CDR3 loop reads CASSQLGRETQYF. CDR3 nucleotides: TGCGCCAGCAGCCAGTTGGGGAGAGAGACCCAGTACTTC.

V and J are TRBV7-2 and TRBJ1-4; D gene unclear. The CDR3 contains 14 residues. Germline V gene sequence: CDR1 SGHTA, CDR2 FQGNSA. V lost 0 bases to trimming and J lost 2 bases, with 4 bases between them. CDR3 loop: CASSLAGTNEKLFF. In DNA, the CDR3 is TGTGCCAGCAGCTTAGCTGGGACTAATGAAAAACTGTTTTTT.

This rearrangement joins TRBV2 to TRBJ1-5; possible D gene TRBD1, 5 bases. CDR3 length: 21 amino acids. Trimming shortened V by 3 bases and J by 1 base, and 28 bases separated the two germline ends. The germline V gene encodes CDR1 SNHLY and CDR2 FYNNEI. In nucleotides, the CDR3 is TGTGCCAGCAGTGAGCCAAAGCAGGGCAGGGTCGGCGGTCTAAGCAATCAGCCCCAGCATTTT. Residues: CASSEPKQGRVGGLSNQPQHF.

The rearrangement joins TRBV12-3 or TRBV12-4 to TRBJ1-6; 10 positions match TRBD1. CDR3 length: 13 residues. With 3 bases clipped from V and 10 bases from J, the junction kept 0 bases outside the gene matches. CDR3 protein: CASSLTGGSPLHF. CDR3 in DNA: TGTGCCAGCAGTTTGACAGGGGGCTCACCCCTCCACTTT.

This clone was found once. This rearrangement joins TRBV7-2 to TRBJ2-3, with D unclear. The CDR3 loop spans 14 amino acids. V lost 4 bases and J lost 5, with 13 bases in between. CDR1 and CDR2 (germline): SGHTA, FQGNSA. CDR3 coding DNA: TGTGCCAGCAGCTCACCAGGAGTTAAAGATACGCAGTATTTT. Its translation is CASSSPGVKDTQYF.

The V and J genes are TRBV6-5 and TRBJ2-3; 8 bases map to TRBD1. This CDR3 has 12 residues. J gave up 6 bases and V 5 bases, and 1 base lay outside the gene matches. In germline, CDR1 is MNHEY, CDR2 SVGAGI. In DNA form, the CDR3 reads TGTGCCAGCAGTCGACAGGGGGATACGCAGTATTTT. Protein product: CASSRQGDTQYF.